This T cell receptor (beta chain) was sequenced during a study of identical twins. Study observations and caveats: Where beta out-of-frame sequences were concerned, excess twin sharing was weaker.

TCRdb re-called the 5' RACE reads with MiXCR, one entry per CDR3 protein. Of approximately 490,000 distinct CDR3 sequences listed, around 24% were seen once; the top ten hold approximately 0.52%. This clonotype came up a few times. Its antigen is currently unknown. These data were also reused for a study on yellow fever vaccine responses in identical twins.

Sample: CD4+ T cells sorted from blood. This TCR derives from a woman younger than 35 in good health.

The CDR3 sequence: CAIGTGGDEQFF. The CDR3 nucleotides read TGTGCCATCGGGACAGGCGGAGATGAGCAGTTCTTC. The V and J genes are TRBV10-3 and TRBJ2-1; 8 bases align to TRBD1. CDR1 is ENHRY and CDR2 is SYGVKD in the germline V gene. The CDR3 has 12 amino acids. V shed 8 bases, J shed 8 bases, and the junction held 5 bases outside the gene matches.